This T cell receptor beta chain was obtained from a study of blood T cell repertoires in COVID-19. In the study overall: The cDNA or gDNA used as material had been derived from T cells, B-cell-depleted T cells, or PBMCs.

Sequencing was performed with immunoSEQ multiplex PCR; in TCRdb, only in-frame clones are kept and a portion is missing. Among about 94,000 clones listed, over 70% were seen once. The CDR3 is made up of 16 amino acids. Germline V gene sequence: CDR1 SGHTA, CDR2 FQGTGA. V shed 6 bases and J 5 bases; nucleotides not matched to a gene: 9. This clone turned up a few times. The chain uses TRBV7-3 and TRBJ2-5, with 13 positions matching TRBD2. This sequence was found in a human donor in a cohort sampled during active COVID-19. The specimen was peripheral blood. For the CDR3, the DNA is TGTGCCAGCAGTGAGTGGGGGACTAGCGGGACCGAGACCCAGTACTTC. Protein: CASSEWGTSGTETQYF.